The source of this TCR beta chain is a study of OX40 agonist ivuxolimab in advanced cancers. Study at large: Patients treated during dose escalation were battling hepatocellular carcinoma, melanoma, renal cell or head and neck cancer. Study-level points and caveats: Relatively little clonal expansion, among the lowest observed, appeared in partial responders at 0.1-3.0 mg/kg. Nonresponders included some who also had low normalized T-cell clonal expansion. In general, CD8+ T cells held more expanded clones than CD4+ did, on average.

Data came from immunoSEQ multiplex PCR; TCRdb stores just in-frame clones and leaves some out. Among around 65,000 clones listed, nearly 95% were seen once. CDR3 length equals 14 residues. As regards this clone: What it recognizes is unknown.

This TCR derives from an adult with an advanced solid tumor such as melanoma, head and neck, liver or kidney cancer. The chain recombines TRBV21-1 with TRBJ1-1. TRBV21-1 is described as a pseudogene. Sequencing used CD4+ or CD8+ T cells sorted from blood, obtained in a trial of the OX40 agonist ivuxolimab. The CDR3 DNA reads TGTGCCAGCAGCATCGGCGGGGGGAACACTGAAGCTTTCTTT. Its protein product is CASSIGGGNTEAFF.